This T cell receptor beta chain was profiled in a study of Ad26.COV2.S vaccination and SARS-CoV-2 variants (dated by TCRdb to 2020 to 2023). For the study in its entirety: Vaccine-arm donors were drawn from COV1001, a multicentre, randomized, double-blind, placebo-controlled phase I-IIa trial of Ad26.COV2.S in healthy adults. Dosing of Ad26.COV2.S was intramuscular, at either 5x10^10 or 1x10^11 viral particles, delivered as one shot or as two shots spaced 56 days apart. Trial participants were randomized into five groups of five: low-dose or high-dose Ad26.COV2.S given once or twice, or placebo on both occasions. Sequencing of the TCRbeta repertoire served to evaluate the specificity and breadth of SARS-CoV-2-reactive T cell receptors following Ad26.COV2.S vaccination. Throughout the experiments and outcome assessment, investigators stayed blinded to trial group allocation. A total of around 32 samples were included in the TCR-sequenced set, comprising 19 Ad26.COV2.S vaccine recipients, 5 placebo recipients and 8 SARS-CoV-2 convalescent individuals. General study outcomes and caveats: Comparable non-spike TCR breadth was observed between vaccine and placebo recipients, consistent with only spike being contained in the vaccine. After vaccination, substantial breadth of spike-specific CD8+ and CD4+ T cell responses was reported. It was noted by the authors that total T cell responses may have been underestimated by the TCR breadth and depth analyses. The study was not powered to compare responses between vaccine doses or regimens. Ad26.COV2.S recipients had higher spike-specific TCR breadth than placebo recipients (P = 0.0014).

From cysteine to phenylalanine, the CDR3 is 13 amino acids long. Left in the record is the CDR3 DNA by itself, 39 bases read in frame from the first base. CDR1 SGHTS and CDR2 YDEGEE were looked up in the germline V gene. The trim is 1 base for V and 3 bases for J, with a gap of 7 bases between the germline ends. The immunoSEQ Assay was the method used to sequence TCRbeta CDR3 regions. After extraction, genomic DNA underwent amplification by bias-controlled multiplex PCR, followed by high-throughput sequencing. The authors processed their data as follows. To quantify the absolute abundance of every unique TCRbeta CDR3 region, sequences were collapsed and filtered. T cell fraction was estimated by normalizing TCRbeta template counts to usable DNA, with usable DNA measured through amplification of reference genes found in all nucleated cells. Repertoire TCRs were annotated as SARS-CoV-2-specific by exact matching of V gene, CDR3 amino acid sequence and J gene to a known reactive TCR set. The reference SARS-CoV-2 TCR set was derived from MIRA and filtered for enrichment in COVID-19-positive ImmuneCODE repertoires, a step that removed public or cross-reactive TCRs. Drawing on the MIRA antigens, annotated TCRs were analysed further at the level of specific ORF or position within ORF. Depth was the summed frequency of annotated unique rearrangements, while breadth was defined as annotated unique rearrangements over total unique productive rearrangements. Group comparisons of TCR breadth used two-sided Wilcoxon rank-sum tests. This immuneACCESS table, as held by TCRdb, lists in-frame sequences with V and J called but not all clones. Of the missing ones, under half trace to an unresolved V gene in checked studies; the others have no known cause. That table gives V, J and clone size, and the DNA gave D and trimming. Here the sample has roughly 420,000 clones; roughly nine tenths occur a single time. Over 2.5% of the sample lies in the top ten.

With regard to this clone: Its antigen is unknown. No qualities accompany the bases; no much larger clone lies one base away.

The treatment or condition tag for this specimen amounts to: around 19 received Ad26.COV2.S at low or high dose, single or two shots; about 5 received placebo; per-sample allocation not given. For vaccine and placebo recipients, the sequenced repertoires came from samples collected on day 63 after the first injection. Cohort 1b enrolled 25 to 30 adults aged 18-55 years at a single site in Boston, USA, between 29 July and 7 August 2020. Ad26.COV2.S consisted of a replication-incompetent adenovirus type 26 vector by which a prefusion-stabilized SARS-CoV-2 spike protein from the original Wuhan strain was expressed.

The sequence joins TRBV5-8 to TRBJ1-1; there is no confident call for the D gene. The sample in question was peripheral blood, obtained in a trial of Ad26.COV2.S vaccine versus placebo. The source is a person aged 18-65 years who received the Ad26.COV2.S COVID-19 vaccine or a placebo. The sequenced DNA: TGTGCCAGCAGCTTGCGGCGGGACACTGAAGCTTTCTTT. Its translation is CASSLRRDTEAFF.